A single sample is the source of the 10 T cell receptor beta chains below, sequenced in a study of cytomegalovirus exposure and HLA in healthy donors (TCRdb year 2017). The protocol used for the library was the immunoSEQ multiplex PCR assay. The multiplex PCR relied on a mix of 60 forward primers for TCR Vbeta segments and 13 reverse primers for TCR Jbeta segments. Drawn from immuneACCESS, this table holds only the in-frame rearrangements with V and J called that TCRdb kept. Clones are partly lost; checked studies trace under half to an unresolved V gene and leave the rest unexplained. This sample lists roughly 100,000 clones; under 85% were detected once. The ten largest clones capture roughly 1.2% of the sample. Material: PBMCs. The source of these receptors is a man in his forties or fifties in good health and CMV-seronegative.

The rearrangement links TRBV10-1 to TRBJ1-2; D remains unclear. V lost 6 bases to trimming and J lost 6 bases, with 17 bases between them. Per germline, CDR1 WNHNN and CDR2 SYGVQD (reference sequence). This CDR3 spans 14 amino acids. CDR3 in DNA: TGCGCCAGCAGCAACCTCTCGCTGCGGGATGGCTACACCTTC. It codes for CASSNLSLRDGYTF.

The chain links TRBV6-5 to TRBJ2-3; maybe TRBD2 (6 bases). Germline V gives CDR1 MNHEY, CDR2 SVGAGI. The ends were cut back, 5 bases at V and 4 bases at J, with 10 bases in the middle. The CDR3 has 13 residues. The CDR3 bases are TGTGCCAGCAGTACCGGGGGACCAGATACGCAGTATTTT. This encodes CASSTGGPDTQYF.

This clone was picked up a small number of times. The genes are TRBV7-9 and TRBJ2-7; 8 bases match TRBD2. The germline V gene has CDR1 SEHNR and CDR2 FQNEAQ (reference sequence). CDR3 length: 15 amino acids. Trimming cost V 1 base and J 7 bases; bases outside gene matches: 9. The CDR3 bases are TGTGCCAGCAGCTTAGACCACACTAGCGGAGGGGAGCAGTACTTC. It translates to CASSLDHTSGGEQYF.

This clone was detected a few times. The rearrangement uses TRBV19 and TRBJ2-6; D possibly corresponds to TRBD2 (5 bases). Germline CDR1 reads LNHDA; CDR2 reads SQIVND (reference sequence). V was clipped by 5 bases and J by 1 base, with 9 bases between them. The CDR3 is made up of 15 amino acids. CDR3 amino acids: CASSRDSSGANVLTF. The CDR3 DNA follows: TGTGCCAGTAGTCGGGATTCATCTGGGGCCAACGTCCTGACTTTC.

V and J are TRBV5-1 and TRBJ2-3, with TRBD2 matching 16 bases. The CDR3 is made up of 19 amino acids. V shed 4 bases and J 7 bases; nucleotides not matched to a gene: 15. The germline gives CDR1 SGHRS, CDR2 YFSETQ. CDR3 sequence reads: CASSPLAGTSGRAPHTQYF. The CDR3 region has the DNA TGCGCCAGCAGCCCATTAGCCGGGACTAGCGGGAGGGCCCCCCATACGCAGTATTTT.

The J gene is TRBJ2-3, the V gene TRBV28; 11 bases line up with TRBD2. V was pared by 3 bases and J by 6 bases, with 11 bases of the junction left unmatched. This CDR3 has 17 amino acids. The germline CDR1 and CDR2 sequences are MDHEN and SYDVKM. The CDR3 spells CASSLWSSGGASDTQYF. Written as DNA, the CDR3 is TGTGCCAGCAGTTTGTGGAGTAGCGGGGGGGCTTCGGATACGCAGTATTTT.

The chain joins TRBV5-1 to TRBJ2-5; possible D gene TRBD2, 5 bases. Germline-derived CDR1 and CDR2 are SGHRS and YFSETQ. V gave up 7 bases and J gave up 5 bases, with 21 bases separating them. This CDR3 spans 15 amino acids. CDR3 sequence reads: CASRPIGGYGETQYF. In DNA, the CDR3 is TGCGCCAGCCGTCCCATCGGAGGTTATGGGGAGACCCAGTACTTC.

CDR3 residues: CSARLVETQYF. The CDR3 region has the DNA TGCAGTGCTAGACTAGTGGAGACCCAGTACTTC. V usage is TRBV20-1 and J usage is TRBJ2-5; no clear D. CDR1 DFQATT and CDR2 SNEGSKA come from the germline V gene (reference sequence). The CDR3 is 11 residues long. The V end lost 2 bases, the J end lost 5 bases, and 6 bases lay between the germline ends.

The chain carries TRBV4-2 and TRBJ2-3, with a tentative D call TRBD1 (5 bases). The CDR3 spans 16 residues. With 7 bases removed from V and 0 bases from J, the gap between germline ends came to 17 bases. Germline V gene sequence: CDR1 LGHNA, CDR2 YNFKEQ. DNA of the CDR3: TGTGCCAGCACCCCGCGGCAGGGCCAGAGCACAGATACGCAGTATTTT. Translating it yields CASTPRQGQSTDTQYF.

V and J are TRBV4-3 and TRBJ2-1, with 8 bases fitting TRBD1. This CDR3 has 17 residues. Germline V gene data show CDR1 as LGHNA and CDR2 as YSLEER. After removal of 4 bases from V and 1 base from J, the junction contained 9 bases not matched to a gene. The CDR3 nucleotides read TGCGCCAGCAGCCGAGACAGGGGACAAGGGTCCTACAATGAGCAGTTCTTC. It translates to CASSRDRGQGSYNEQFF.